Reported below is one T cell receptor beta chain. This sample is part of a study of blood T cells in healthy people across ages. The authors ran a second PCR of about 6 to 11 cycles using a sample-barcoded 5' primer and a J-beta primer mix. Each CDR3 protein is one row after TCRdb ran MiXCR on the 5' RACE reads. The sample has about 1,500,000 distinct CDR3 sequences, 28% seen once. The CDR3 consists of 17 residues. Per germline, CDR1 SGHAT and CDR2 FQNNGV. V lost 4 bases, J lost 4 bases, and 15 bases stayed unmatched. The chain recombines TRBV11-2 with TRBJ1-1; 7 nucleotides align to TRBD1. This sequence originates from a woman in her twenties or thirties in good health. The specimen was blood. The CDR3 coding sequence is TGTGCCAGCAGCTCTCTCCCCCCAGGACAGGCGAGCACTGAAGCTTTCTTT. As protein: CASSSLPPGQASTEAFF.